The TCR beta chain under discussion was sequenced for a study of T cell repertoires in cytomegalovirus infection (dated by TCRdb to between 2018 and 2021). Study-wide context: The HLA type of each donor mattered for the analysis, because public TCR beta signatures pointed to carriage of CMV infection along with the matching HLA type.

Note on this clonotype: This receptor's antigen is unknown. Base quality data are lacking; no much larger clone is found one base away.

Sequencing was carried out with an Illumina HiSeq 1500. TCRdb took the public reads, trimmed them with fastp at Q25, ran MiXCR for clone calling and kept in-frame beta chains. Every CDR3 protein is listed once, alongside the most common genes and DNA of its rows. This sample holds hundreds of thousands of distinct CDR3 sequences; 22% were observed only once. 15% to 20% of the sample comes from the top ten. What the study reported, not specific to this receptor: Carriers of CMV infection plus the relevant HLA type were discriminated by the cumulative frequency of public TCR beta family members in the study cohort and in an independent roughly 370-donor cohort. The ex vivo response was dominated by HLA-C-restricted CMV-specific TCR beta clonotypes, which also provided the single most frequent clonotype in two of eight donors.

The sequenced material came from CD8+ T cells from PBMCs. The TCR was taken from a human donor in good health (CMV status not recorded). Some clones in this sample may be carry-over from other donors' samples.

CDR3 loop: CASRGQGDNEQFF. The nucleotides read TGTGCCAGCAGGGGACAGGGGGATAATGAGCAGTTCTTC. The chain is encoded by TRBV25-1 joined to TRBJ2-1, with 11 central nucleotides matching TRBD1. Via the germline V gene, CDR1 is MGHDK and CDR2 SYGVNS. Here V drops 6 bases and J drops 7 bases, and the junction holds 2 bases not matched to any gene. The CDR3 measures 13 amino acids from cysteine to phenylalanine. Of all the DNA, just the CDR3 is kept, 39 bases in frame from base 1.